This is a list of T cell receptor beta chains from one sample in a study of cytotoxic CD8 clonotypes in ibrutinib-treated CLL. Profiled with immunoSEQ multiplex PCR; TCRdb holds only in-frame clones, not every one. The sample shows under 200,000 clones, under 90% of them seen only once. Sequenced material: PBMCs, taken after 24 months of ibrutinib treatment. The receptor set was obtained from a human donor with chronic lymphocytic leukemia. Both conserved end residues are part of each CDR3. The order of the fields is clone size, D gene, J gene, V gene, CDR3 DNA, CDR3 protein. A D gene is named only where the DNA matches it firmly. Where a row states a size, it is once, few, many or the class of an expanded clone; other rows omit it.

- - TRBJ1-1 TRBV5-1 TGCGCCACCTCCCCGGGAGGATCTTCGACTGAAGCTTTCTTT CATSPGGSSTEAFF
few - TRBJ1-4 TRBV19 TGTGCCAGTAGCCCGTCAGGGACTAATGAAAAACTGTTTTTT CASSPSGTNEKLFF
- - TRBJ1-2 TRBV6-6 TGTGCCACCAACGCAGGGTCCTATGGCTACACCTTC CATNAGSYGYTF
once - TRBJ2-5 TRBV5-1 TGCGCCAGCAGACGAGGCGGTTCGTACCAAGAGACCCAGTACTTC CASRRGGSYQETQYF
- - TRBJ1-2 TRBV9 TGTGCCAGCACTAACGGCGGGACAAGACGACTCTATGGCTACACCTTC CASTNGGTRRLYGYTF
- - TRBJ2-2 TRBV5-6 TGTGCCAGCAGCCATGGAGTAACGGGGGAGCTGTTTTTT CASSHGVTGELFF
- TRBD2 TRBJ2-5 TRBV30 TGTGCCTGGAGCCATCCTCTCGGGACTAGAGAAGAGACCCAGTACTTC CAWSHPLGTREETQYF
- TRBD1 TRBJ1-1 TRBV7-6 TGTGCCAGCACCGAGGCGAGGGGGCGAGGCACTGAAGCTTTCTTT CASTEARGRGTEAFF
- TRBD1 TRBJ1-2 TRBV2 TGTGCCAGCAGACCGGGACAGGGCTATGGCTACACCTTC CASRPGQGYGYTF
- TRBD1 TRBJ2-4 TRBV19 TGTGCCAGTAGTATTGTCACAGGGGCTTACGACAAAAACATTCAGTACTTC CASSIVTGAYDKNIQYF
- TRBD1 TRBJ1-4 TRBV27 TGTGCCAGCAGTTTATCGGTAGGGACAGGGGGTACTGGAAAACTGTTTTTT CASSLSVGTGGTGKLFF
- - TRBJ2-1 TRBV6-5 TGTGCCAGCAGTTATACATGGGTAGGGAATGAGCAGTTCTTC CASSYTWVGNEQFF
once TRBD1 TRBJ1-1 TRBV10-2 TGCGCCAGCAGTGATGGGACAGGGGTTACTGAAGCTTTCTTT CASSDGTGVTEAFF
- TRBD1 TRBJ2-3 TRBV27 TGTGCCAGCGGAACCCACCATCCGGGACAGGGGGGCAAGGCCACAGATACGCAGTATTTT CASGTHHPGQGGKATDTQYF
few TRBD2 TRBJ2-1 TRBV7-2 TGTGCCAGCAGCTTACATTTCGGGACTACGAATGAGCAGTTCTTC CASSLHFGTTNEQFF
- - TRBJ1-2 TRBV27 TGTGCCAGCAGTCCAACCAGGAGTGAGGCCTATGGCTACACCTTC CASSPTRSEAYGYTF
- TRBD1 TRBJ2-3 TRBV19 TGTGCCAGTAGTATAGATATGACAGGGGTAGATACGCAGTATTTT CASSIDMTGVDTQYF
- TRBD1 TRBJ1-2 TRBV19 TGTGCCAGTATACCCGACAGGGATCGTCCTTATGGCTACACCTTC CASIPDRDRPYGYTF
few - TRBJ1-1 TRBV7-2 TGTGCCAGCAGCTTAGTGGTCGCAGGGGAAGCTTTCTTT CASSLVVAGEAFF
- - TRBJ2-3 TRBV5-1 TGCGCCAGCAGGGATGGGAGCACAGATACGCAGTATTTT CASRDGSTDTQYF
- TRBD1 TRBJ2-7 TRBV19 TGTGCCAGTAGAACAGGACAGGGGACCTACGAGCAGTACTTC CASRTGQGTYEQYF
- TRBD1 TRBJ1-2 TRBV6-5 TGTGCCAGCAGTCGGGGGGGACAGGGGTTTAGCTACACCTTC CASSRGGQGFSYTF
- - TRBJ2-7 TRBV20-1 TGCAGTGCCAAAGCCCTCTACGAGCAGTACTTC CSAKALYEQYF
- - TRBJ2-7 TRBV30 TGTGCCTGGAGTGCAATGGGCGGCTACGAGCAGTACTTC CAWSAMGGYEQYF
few - TRBJ1-6 TRBV25-1 TGTGCCAGCCAAGGACAGTATAATTCACCCCTCCACTTT CASQGQYNSPLHF
- - TRBJ2-7 TRBV6-5 TGTGCCAGCAGTTACTCGCGCTCCTACGAGCAGTACTTC CASSYSRSYEQYF
- - TRBJ2-5 TRBV19 TGTGCCAGTAGTATAGGGCTAGCATCCCAAGAGACCCAGTACTTC CASSIGLASQETQYF
- - TRBJ1-1 TRBV6-6 TGTGCCAGCTTCGAACAGGGCATGAACACTGAAGCTTTCTTT CASFEQGMNTEAFF
- - TRBJ1-4 TRBV19 TGTGCCAGTAGTATCCCGGGACAAGGGGGAGAAAAACTGTTTTTT CASSIPGQGGEKLFF